Below are 24 T cell receptor beta chains sequenced from a single sample in a study of T cells after yellow fever vaccination. MiXCR, applied by TCRdb to the 5' RACE reads, yields one record per CDR3 protein. Among 150,000 to 200,000 distinct CDR3 sequences, 6.5% to 8.5% were seen once, and the ten largest hold about 2.5%. The sample in question was CD4+ T cells sorted from PBMCs, obtained 5 to 6 days after the first yellow fever vaccination. Receptors were obtained from a man aged 18 to 29 who received the YFV17D yellow fever vaccine.

At least ten counts were recorded for this clonotype. This chain joins TRBV6-1 and TRBJ2-1; 7 positions match TRBD2. Germline CDR1 and CDR2: MNHNS and SASEGT. V gave up 1 base and J gave up 5 bases; unmatched junction bases: 11. The length of the CDR3 is 17 residues. CDR3: CASSEVSGGSTDNEQFF. For the CDR3, the DNA is TGTGCCAGCAGTGAAGTTTCGGGGGGATCTACGGACAATGAGCAGTTCTTC.

V gene TRBV7-3 combines with J gene TRBJ2-3; D might be TRBD1 (5 bases). Germline V gives CDR1 SGHTA, CDR2 FQGTGA. The CDR3 runs 13 residues. Between the trimmed V and J ends, which lost 5 bases and 5 bases, there was a span of 11 bases. CDR3 coding DNA: TGTGCCAGCAGCAGTAACCAGGGAGATACGCAGTATTTT. Translation: CASSSNQGDTQYF.

This clonotype was detected only a few times. This chain's CDR3 is CASSFTGTPEETQYF. The CDR3 bases are TGCGCCAGCAGCTTCACCGGGACTCCAGAAGAGACCCAGTACTTC. The chain employs TRBV5-1 and TRBJ2-5; weak D call: TRBD2 (6 bases). CDR1 and CDR2 from the germline V gene are SGHRS and YFSETQ. This CDR3 comprises 15 residues. Trimming left V 2 bases short and J 3 bases short, with 14 bases between.

This clonotype was seen at least ten times. This chain connects TRBV7-2 to TRBJ2-7; D uncertain. CDR1 and CDR2 (germline): SGHTA, FQGNSA. Deletions cut 2 bases from V and 6 bases from J, with 8 bases between. The CDR3 consists of 12 residues. The CDR3 spells CASSLLFGEQYF. The CDR3 DNA sequence: TGTGCCAGCAGCTTACTTTTTGGCGAGCAGTACTTC. Combining the CDR3 with reference TRBV7-2 and TRBJ2-7 gives the whole variable domain GAGVSQSPSNKVTEKGKDVELRCDPISGHTALYWYRQSLGQGLEFLIYFQGNSAPDKSGLPSDRFSAERTGGSVSTLTIQRTQQEDSAVYLCASSLLFGEQYFGPGTRLTVT.

This clonotype was observed a handful of times. The chain couples TRBV9 to TRBJ2-2; D tentatively fits TRBD1 or TRBD2 (6 bases each). The CDR3 has 15 amino acids. Germline CDR1 reads SGDLS; CDR2 reads YYNGEE. Trimming removed 3 bases at V and 3 bases at J, with 12 bases between. For the CDR3, the DNA is TGTGCCAGCAGCGGAGGGGGACTTCACACCGGGGAGCTGTTTTTT. Amino acid sequence: CASSGGGLHTGELFF.

This clonotype came up a few times. The rearrangement joins TRBV4-2 to TRBJ1-4; D unresolved. This CDR3 is 15 amino acids long. V was shortened by 0 bases and J by 14 bases, with 19 bases between the two germline ends. In germline, CDR1 is LGHNA, CDR2 YNFKEQ. CDR3 sequence (DNA): TGTGCCAGCAGCCAAGATTTACAGCCCTGGTCCAGCCTGTTTTTT. This sequence encodes CASSQDLQPWSSLFF.

This clonotype was found many times. V is TRBV12-3 or TRBV12-4 and J is TRBJ1-2; D not resolved. This CDR3 comprises 14 residues. V was pared by 3 bases and J by 2 bases, with 10 bases between. The CDR3 reads CASSFNPENYGYTF. Here the CDR3 DNA reads TGTGCCAGCAGTTTTAATCCGGAAAACTATGGCTACACCTTC.

In its sample, this clonotype was seen many times. The J gene is TRBJ2-2, the V gene TRBV24-1, with D maybe TRBD2 (5 bases). The CDR3 sequence is 16 residues long. The germline V gene has CDR1 KGHDR and CDR2 SFDVKD. V lost 7 bases, J lost 1 base, and 15 bases lay in between. CDR3 nucleotides: TGTGCCACCAGCCACACTAGTTCGGGGAACACCGGGGAGCTGTTTTTT. Amino acids: CATSHTSSGNTGELFF.

This clonotype came up many times. The chain links TRBV5-1 to TRBJ2-7, with unresolved D. Looked up from germline, CDR1 is SGHRS and CDR2 is YFSETQ. This CDR3 has 10 residues. The CDR3 here is CASSLEGSHV. The CDR3 DNA reads as TGCGCCAGCAGCTTGGAAGGAAGCCACGTC.

The chain is built from TRBV12-3 or TRBV12-4 and TRBJ2-7; no clear D gene. This CDR3 has 13 residues. V was trimmed by 6 bases and J by 2 bases, leaving 11 bases between them. CDR3 in amino acids: CASSRTVAYEQYF. CDR3 DNA: TGTGCCAGCAGCCGGACGGTGGCCTACGAGCAGTACTTC.

This clonotype was seen a handful of times. The chain combines TRBV3-1 with TRBJ2-1, with 9 positions matching TRBD2. J gave up 4 bases and V 4 bases, and 11 bases lay outside the gene matches. The CDR3 spans 17 residues. The germline V gene has CDR1 LGHDT and CDR2 YNNKEL (reference sequence). CDR3 nucleotide sequence: TGTGCCAGCAGCCGATTGTGGCGGGGGGGTGGGTACAATGAGCAGTTCTTC. Protein product: CASSRLWRGGGYNEQFF.

This clonotype was detected only a few times. V gene TRBV6-2 or TRBV6-3 combines with J gene TRBJ2-5; a weak D match, TRBD2 (5 bases). Looked up from germline, CDR1 is MNHEY and CDR2 is SVGEGT. Trimming cost V 6 bases and J 5 bases, with 16 bases left between them. CDR3 length equals 14 residues. The CDR3 region has the DNA TGTGCCAGCAGCCCCGCGGGTGGTATCGAGACCCAGTACTTC. It yields the protein CASSPAGGIETQYF.

This clonotype turned up a few times. This chain uses TRBV28 with TRBJ2-2; D gene ambiguous. The length of the CDR3 is 15 residues. Germline V gene data show CDR1 as MDHEN and CDR2 as SYDVKM. Trimming cost V 3 bases and J 0 bases, with 8 bases left between them. The CDR3 spells CASSFRRPNTGELFF. The CDR3 DNA follows: TGTGCCAGCAGTTTTCGCAGACCGAACACCGGGGAGCTGTTTTTT.

The rearrangement links TRBV7-2 to TRBJ1-2; D is possibly TRBD1 (5 bases). Germline V CDR1 and CDR2: SGHTA, FQGNSA. V was cut by 5 bases and J by 5 bases, with 21 bases left in between. This CDR3 is 16 amino acids long. Here the CDR3 reads CASSPALVLDNYGYTF. CDR3 coding DNA: TGTGCCAGCAGCCCCGCCTTGGTCTTGGACAATTATGGCTACACCTTC.

This chain uses TRBV7-9 with TRBJ2-3; possible D gene TRBD1, 6 bases. V lost 5 bases to trimming and J lost 3 bases, with 12 bases between them. The CDR3 consists of 14 residues. Germline V gene data show CDR1 as SEHNR and CDR2 as FQNEAQ (reference sequence). The DNA for the CDR3 is TGTGCCAGCAGCGTAGGACAGCCGACAGATACGCAGTATTTT. This sequence encodes CASSVGQPTDTQYF.

At least ten counts were recorded for this clonotype. This chain connects TRBV15 to TRBJ2-7, with 14 bases lining up with TRBD2. The J segment lost 0 bases and the V segment lost 5 bases, leaving 6 bases of the junction unmatched. From germline, CDR1 is LNHNV and CDR2 YYDKDF (reference sequence). This CDR3 has 17 residues. As DNA, the CDR3 is TGTGCCACCAGCGGGGGACTAGCGGGGGTCACCTCCTACGAGCAGTACTTC. This gives the protein CATSGGLAGVTSYEQYF.

In the case of this clonotype: One end of the junction fails to match germline, which may point to a read error. The gene calls are TRBV3-1 and TRBJ2-5; TRBD2 agrees at 11 bases. Per germline, CDR1 LGHDT and CDR2 YNNKEL (reference sequence). The CDR3 sequence is 15 residues long. The CDR3 DNA reads as TGTGCCACCAGCCAAAATAGCGGGGGGGCCGAGACCCAGTACTTC. Translation gives CATSQNSGGAETQYF.

V usage is TRBV4-2 and J usage is TRBJ2-7; possibly TRBD2 for D (5 bases). The CDR3 extends over 14 amino acids. Germline CDR1 is LGHNA and CDR2 is YNFKEQ. Trimming took off 5 bases at V and 5 bases at J, with 16 bases between the two ends. The CDR3 region is CASSGFSGRDEQYF. Written as DNA, the CDR3 is TGTGCCAGCAGCGGTTTCAGCGGACGCGACGAGCAGTACTTC.

V gene TRBV28 combines with J gene TRBJ1-1; D unresolved. The CDR3 has 15 amino acids. Germline V gene data show CDR1 as MDHEN and CDR2 as SYDVKM. The V gene lost 5 bases and the J gene lost 0 bases, with 13 bases spanning the gap. The CDR3 DNA reads TGTGCCAGCAGTCCCTCAGGTGACTTGAACACTGAAGCTTTCTTT. Translation gives CASSPSGDLNTEAFF.

The genes are TRBV10-3 and TRBJ2-7; 10 positions agree with TRBD1. The CDR3 is 12 residues long. Germline trimming cut 8 bases from V and 4 bases from J; bases unmatched to any gene: 2. CDR1 and CDR2 (germline): ENHRY, SYGVKD. CDR3: CAIGQGGYEQYF. Written as DNA, the CDR3 is TGTGCCATCGGACAGGGGGGTTACGAGCAGTACTTC.

This clonotype showed up just a few times. The chain couples TRBV12-3 or TRBV12-4 to TRBJ2-3, with 13 bases matching TRBD2. Trimming removed 7 bases from V and 4 bases from J; junction bases left unmatched: 11. The CDR3 has 17 amino acids. In DNA, the CDR3 is TGTGCCAGCACCTTGACTAGCGGGGGGCTTCGGCCAGATACGCAGTATTTT. It translates to CASTLTSGGLRPDTQYF.

This clonotype appeared a few times. The chain combines TRBV7-8 with TRBJ1-2; D possibly corresponds to TRBD1 (6 bases). The CDR3 spans 15 residues. Trimming took 5 bases from V and 5 from J, leaving 18 bases between them. Germline-derived CDR1 and CDR2 are SGHVS and FQNEAQ. The CDR3, as DNA: TGTGCCAGCAGCAGCGGTAGTGGGGGCGTGTATGGCTACACCTTC. Translating gives CASSSGSGGVYGYTF.

This clonotype showed up many times. This chain uses TRBV7-2 with TRBJ1-1, with D perhaps TRBD1 (6 bases). CDR1 is SGHTA and CDR2 is FQGNSA in the germline V gene. This CDR3 is 14 amino acids long. V was trimmed by 3 bases and J by 1 base, leaving 9 bases between them. CDR3 amino acids: CASSLEGGNTEAFF. CDR3 DNA sequence: TGTGCCAGCAGCTTGGAGGGGGGGAACACTGAAGCTTTCTTT.

J is TRBJ2-1 and V is TRBV18; D is uncertain. CDR3 length equals 16 residues. Germline V CDR1 and CDR2: KGHSH, LQKENI. V was cut by 2 bases and J by 5 bases, with 16 bases left in between. CDR3 region: CASSPVGRSPNNEQFF. The DNA for the CDR3 is TGTGCCAGCTCACCAGTCGGCAGAAGCCCTAACAATGAGCAGTTCTTC.